The 5 T cell receptor beta chains listed next were all sequenced from one sample in a study of OX40 agonist ivuxolimab in advanced cancers. TCRdb's copy holds only in-frame clones and misses some; the assay was immunoSEQ multiplex PCR. There are about 83,000 clones in the sample; around 86% occur only once, and about 0.66% lies in the top ten. The sample consisted of CD4+ or CD8+ T cells sorted from blood, taken in a trial of the OX40 agonist ivuxolimab. These receptors were obtained from an adult with an advanced solid tumor such as melanoma, head and neck, liver or kidney cancer.

The rearrangement links TRBV19 to TRBJ1-2; 11 bases line up with TRBD1. CDR3 length: 17 residues. The germline CDR1 and CDR2 sequences are LNHDA and SQIVND (reference sequence). V was clipped by 0 bases and J by 5 bases; unmatched bases: 8. CDR3 in DNA: TGTGCCAGTAGTATAGACGGGACAGGGGGAAATGTTTATGGCTACACCTTC. Encoded protein: CASSIDGTGGNVYGYTF.

The chain uses TRBV19 and TRBJ1-6; 8 bases align to TRBD1. With 4 bases clipped from V and 9 bases from J, the junction kept 5 bases outside the gene matches. Germline V gene sequence: CDR1 LNHDA, CDR2 SQIVND (reference sequence). This CDR3 contains 14 residues. CDR3 amino acids: CASSSARGPSPLHF. CDR3 in DNA: TGTGCCAGTAGTAGCGCCAGGGGGCCTTCACCCCTCCACTTT.

The chain is built from TRBV6-5 and TRBJ2-7; TRBD1 might be the D (6 bases). The CDR3 has 13 residues. Germline V gene sequence: CDR1 MNHEY, CDR2 SVGAGI. V was cut by 5 bases and J by 9 bases, with 17 bases left in between. CDR3 loop: CASSRMTGRGQYF. CDR3 DNA: TGTGCCAGCAGTCGTATGACAGGTAGGGGGCAGTACTTC.

The V and J genes are TRBV5-8 and TRBJ2-7; D is ambiguous. CDR3 length equals 11 residues. Trimming pared 4 bases from V and 3 bases from J, leaving 5 bases between. From germline, CDR1 is SGHTS and CDR2 YDEGEE. The CDR3 here is CASSPFYEQYF. In nucleotides, the CDR3 is TGTGCCAGCAGCCCCTTCTACGAGCAGTACTTC.

The gene calls are TRBV5-4 and TRBJ2-2; 7 bases are shared with TRBD2. Germline lookup yields CDR1 SGHNT and CDR2 YYREEE (reference sequence). This CDR3 contains 15 residues. The junction had 8 bases not matched to a gene; V was cut back by 3 bases and J by 6 bases. The CDR3 loop is CASSSRDYGAGELFF. As DNA, the CDR3 is TGTGCCAGCAGCTCCCGGGACTATGGGGCCGGGGAGCTGTTTTTT.